The clone carrying this TCR beta chain appeared many times. The antigen is not known. This sample is drawn from a study of T cells in Graves' hyperthyroidism and ophthalmopathy. The CDR3 is 17 residues long. Deletions cut 7 bases from V and 0 bases from J, with 21 bases between. Template material for amplifying TCR beta CDR3 regions consisted of RNA transcripts. The TCR CDR3 first-round RT-PCR relied on the HTBI primer set. TCRdb used MiXCR to reprocess the multiplex PCR reads, holding one entry per CDR3 protein. The sample holds approximately 400,000 distinct CDR3 sequences, approximately 14% seen once. Findings of the study overall: Most clonotypes expanded in thyroid above 0.001 were likewise present in blood.

The receptor was isolated from a woman younger than 35 with Graves' hyperthyroidism. The sequencing input was blood. V usage is TRBV12-3 or TRBV12-4 and J usage is TRBJ1-1; the D gene is possibly TRBD1 (5 bases). DNA of the CDR3: TGTGCCAGCATGGTTATCGGACGACAGTTCTTGAACACTGAAGCTTTCTTT. This translates into CASMVIGRQFLNTEAFF.